This T cell receptor beta chain was retrieved from a study of human T cells and chemical hapten exposure. Across the whole study: Diphenylcyclopropenone was applied weekly to patients' scalps across the roughly 24-week study. Study results and caveats: Patch test score rose with PT1 expanded TCR count, significant at thresholds 8, 16 and 32, not 4.

As concerns this clonotype: Its target is not known.

The germline CDR1 and CDR2 sequences are SGHTA and FQGTGA. The V segment lost 5 bases and the J segment 3 bases; nucleotides outside the gene matches: 15. The CDR3 spans 21 residues. Individual cDNA molecules received unique molecular identifiers in the library. TCRdb used MiXCR to reprocess the reads, holding one entry per CDR3 protein. In the table there are roughly 2,500 distinct CDR3 sequences, roughly 50% of which are singletons. Documented treatment: therapeutic diphenylcyclopropenone sensitization with weekly scalp DPC. Every donor had alopecia and was 18 to 70 years old; all were suitable for DPC.

The clonotype was recovered from an adult with alopecia areata. Some clones in this sample may be carry-over from other donors' samples. This table probably holds off-target reads from a library built for another chain. The sample was whole blood, taken before DPC sensitization or 2, 6, or about 24 weeks after (not recorded which). The chain links TRBV7-3 to TRBJ2-6; 14 bases match TRBD2. Written as DNA, the CDR3 is TGTGCCAGCAGCCCCACACCCAAGACTAGCGGGAGGGCCGGTGGGGCCAACGTCCTGACTTTC. Its translation is CASSPTPKTSGRAGGANVLTF.